The rows below give T cell receptor beta chains drawn from one sample of a study of human T cells and chemical hapten exposure. TCRdb recomputed calls from the RACE reads with MiXCR, one row per CDR3 protein. The sample yields 150,000 or so distinct CDR3 sequences, roughly 14% seen once. The sample here was whole blood, taken in connection with sensitization to the hapten diphenylcyclopropenone (DPC). The receptor source for this set is a woman younger than 45 with alopecia areata. Some clones in this sample may be carry-over from other donors' samples. CDR3s include the opening cysteine and the closing phenylalanine or tryptophan. Fields, in order: J gene, D gene, clone size, V gene, CDR3 protein, CDR3 DNA. The D gene is left open where the match is weak. Expanded clones are given a class, and other clones once, few, many or no size at all.

>TRBJ2-7|-|few|TRBV20-1
CSARGPQGLDEQYF
TGCAGTGCTAGAGGTCCGCAGGGGTTGGACGAGCAGTACTTC
>TRBJ2-1|TRBD2|-|TRBV6-2/TRBV6-3
CASTSGLAGEQFF
TGTGCCAGCACCAGCGGGCTAGCGGGCGAGCAGTTCTTC
>TRBJ1-1|TRBD1|-|TRBV12-3/TRBV12-4
CASRPQGVNTEAFF
TGTGCCAGCAGACCACAGGGGGTAAACACTGAAGCTTTCTTT
>TRBJ1-5|-|many|TRBV28
CASTWGGRQPQHF
TGTGCCAGCACCTGGGGGGGACGGCAGCCCCAGCATTTT
>TRBJ2-5|-|-|TRBV10-2
CASSESTIKETQYF
TGCGCCAGCAGTGAGTCCACTATCAAAGAGACCCAGTACTTC
>TRBJ2-7|-|-|TRBV20-1
CSARDQGGPSSYEQYF
TGCAGTGCTAGAGATCAAGGGGGGCCGAGCTCCTACGAGCAGTACTTC
>TRBJ1-2|TRBD1|-|TRBV11-2
CASSRDRVYGYTF
TGTGCCAGCAGCCGGGACAGAGTCTATGGCTACACCTTC
>TRBJ2-5|-|-|TRBV4-2
CASSQGEGSQETQYF
TGTGCCAGCAGCCAAGGCGAGGGATCTCAAGAGACCCAGTACTTC
>TRBJ1-1|TRBD1|many|TRBV12-5
CASGLVRGTGTLTEAFF
TGTGCTAGTGGTTTGGTACGAGGGACAGGGACTTTGACTGAAGCTTTCTTT
>TRBJ1-2|-|-|TRBV5-1
CASSSSGTPSGYTF
TGCGCCAGCAGCTCCTCCGGGACCCCCAGCGGCTACACCTTC